Here is one TCR beta chain with its context. These data belong to a study of identical twins. TCRdb independently ran MiXCR on the 5' RACE reads; one entry per CDR3 protein. The data contain about 690,000 distinct CDR3 sequences, about 20% of them singletons. The CDR3 has 13 amino acids. V gave up 7 bases and J gave up 2 bases, with 14 bases separating them. Per germline, CDR1 SQVTM and CDR2 ANQGSEA. These data are also associated with another study on T cells expressing NK-cell markers.

Material for sequencing was PBMCs. The chain carries TRBV29-1 and TRBJ1-2, with D possibly matching TRBD1 (5 bases). The clonotype originates from a woman aged 18-29 years in good health. This CDR3 reads CSARRGGNYGYTF. CDR3 nucleotide sequence: TGCAGCGCCCGGAGGGGAGGCAACTATGGCTACACCTTC.